What follows are 29 T cell receptor beta chains derived from one specimen sequenced in a study of cytomegalovirus exposure and HLA in healthy donors. Vbeta (60) and Jbeta (13) primers were used in the PCR. This table comes from immunoSEQ multiplex PCR, and its TCRdb copy is limited to in-frame clones, with some not included. Of about 160,000 clones listed, roughly 81% were seen once; the top ten hold approximately 13%. Sequencing used PBMCs. The receptors shown here come from a woman in her fifties or sixties in good health and CMV-seronegative.

The V and J genes are TRBV7-6 and TRBJ1-1; D is perhaps TRBD1 (6 bases). Germline V gives CDR1 SGHVS, CDR2 FNYEAQ. The V and J ends lost 3 bases and 2 bases respectively, with 10 bases between them. The CDR3 loop spans 14 amino acids. CDR3: CASSLDRSNTEAFF. The CDR3 coding sequence is TGTGCCAGCAGCTTGGACAGATCCAACACTGAAGCTTTCTTT.

In this sample, this clone turned up once. This chain uses TRBV23-1 with TRBJ2-5; D not resolved. Being an ORF, TRBV23-1 has a function that is uncertain. This CDR3 is 14 amino acids long. V lost 4 bases, J lost 4 bases, and 13 bases lay in between. DNA for the CDR3: TGCGCCAGCAGTCTCAATCCCCCGGGAGAGACCCAGTACTTC. This sequence encodes CASSLNPPGETQYF.

V is TRBV6-1 and J is TRBJ2-2; no firm D call. Germline-derived CDR1 and CDR2 are MNHNS and SASEGT. The V and J ends lost 0 bases and 6 bases respectively, with 20 bases between them. The CDR3 is made up of 18 amino acids. CDR3 region: CASSEAFVRVRRSGELFF. CDR3 bases: TGTGCCAGCAGTGAAGCCTTTGTACGGGTAAGAAGATCCGGGGAGCTGTTTTTT.

The chain carries TRBV21-1 and TRBJ1-4. TRBV21-1 is a documented pseudogene. CDR3 length: 16 amino acids. Here the CDR3 DNA reads TGTGCCAGCAGCGTAGGCCAACGGGCAACTAATGAAAAACTGTTTTTT. Protein: CASSVGQRATNEKLFF.

V is TRBV27 and J is TRBJ2-2; no clear D gene. This CDR3 spans 14 amino acids. Germline V lookup: CDR1 MNHEY, CDR2 SMNVEV (reference sequence). The ends were cut back, 5 bases at V and 6 bases at J, with 13 bases in the middle. In nucleotides, the CDR3 is TGTGCCAGCAGTACCCACTATTCGGCCGGGGAGCTGTTTTTT. Protein sequence: CASSTHYSAGELFF.

V and J are TRBV15 and TRBJ2-7, with a possible D match to TRBD1 (6 bases). Trimming pared 6 bases from V and 2 bases from J, leaving 11 bases between. This CDR3 region has 13 residues. Germline V gene data show CDR1 as LNHNV and CDR2 as YYDKDF (reference sequence). The DNA of the CDR3 is TGTGCCACCAGAAGCCAGGGGACCTACGAGCAGTACTTC. Protein: CATRSQGTYEQYF.

The chain couples TRBV7-2 to TRBJ2-2; TRBD2 aligns across 14 bases. The germline gives CDR1 SGHTA, CDR2 FQGNSA. The ends lost 1 base at V and 4 bases at J; junction bases unmatched: 5. The CDR3 is 18 amino acids. CDR3 sequence: CASSLVRLAGGATGELFF. In DNA, the CDR3 is TGTGCCAGCAGCTTAGTCCGACTAGCGGGAGGGGCCACCGGGGAGCTGTTTTTT.

The rearrangement joins TRBV21-1 to TRBJ2-5; the D call of TRBD2 is as the table states it, not checked on the DNA. TRBV21-1 is a pseudogene locus. CDR3 length equals 19 residues. CDR3 region: CASRPTPRKEGAHQETQYF. CDR3 sequence (DNA): TGTGCCAGCAGACCGACCCCGAGAAAAGAGGGAGCTCACCAAGAGACCCAGTACTTC.

This chain joins TRBV4-2 and TRBJ1-4, with D unresolved. With 4 bases removed from V and 3 bases from J, the gap between germline ends came to 12 bases. Germline-derived CDR1 and CDR2 are LGHNA and YNFKEQ. The CDR3 consists of 15 residues. The CDR3 sequence is CASSPAGYANEKLFF. The CDR3 DNA sequence: TGTGCCAGCAGCCCTGCGGGGTATGCTAATGAAAAACTGTTTTTT.

The J gene is TRBJ1-4, the V gene TRBV7-2, with D hard to call. The CDR3 length is 14 residues. Trimming took off 1 base at V and 5 bases at J, with 8 bases between the two ends. Germline CDR1 is SGHTA and CDR2 is FQGNSA. The DNA for the CDR3 is TGTGCCAGCAGCTTAGGCCAGAAGAATGAAAAACTGTTTTTT. Translated, it gives CASSLGQKNEKLFF.

This clone was recorded only once. For the CDR3, the DNA is TGCGCCAGCAGCTTACAATCGAACACTGAAGCTTTCTTT. Protein: CASSLQSNTEAFF. The chain couples TRBV5-1 to TRBJ1-1; no reliable D call. Germline V gives CDR1 SGHRS, CDR2 YFSETQ. Trimming removed 2 bases at V and 1 base at J, with 6 bases between. The CDR3 has 13 residues.

The chain combines TRBV5-1 with TRBJ2-3; D is undetermined. With 1 base removed from V and 3 bases from J, the gap between germline ends came to 6 bases. The V gene's germline CDR1 is SGHRS and CDR2 YFSETQ. The CDR3 covers 13 residues. As DNA, the CDR3 is TGCGCCAGCAGCTTGCTCCCTACAGATACGCAGTATTTT. It is translated as CASSLLPTDTQYF.

The rearrangement joins TRBV27 to TRBJ2-1; 8 bases are a match to TRBD2. The CDR3 totals 14 residues. Germline V gene data show CDR1 as MNHEY and CDR2 as SMNVEV (reference sequence). With V trimmed by 2 bases and J by 6 bases, 3 bases remained unmatched. Written as DNA, the CDR3 is TGTGCCAGCAGTTTAAGTCTAGCGGGCAATGAGCAGTTCTTC. This encodes CASSLSLAGNEQFF.

The rearrangement joins TRBV2 to TRBJ2-2, with 8 bases fitting TRBD1. In germline, CDR1 is SNHLY, CDR2 FYNNEI. CDR3 length: 16 amino acids. Losses at the gene ends were 6 bases for V and 5 bases for J; bases not matched to a gene: 11. The CDR3 is CASSPTGAPWTGELFF. CDR3 nucleotide sequence: TGTGCCAGCAGCCCGACAGGGGCCCCGTGGACCGGGGAGCTGTTTTTT.

The genes are TRBV7-9 and TRBJ1-3; no clear D. Trimming shortened V by 1 base and J by 4 bases, and 14 bases separated the two germline ends. The CDR3 has 16 amino acids. CDR1 and CDR2 (germline): SEHNR, FQNEAQ (reference sequence). DNA of the CDR3: TGTGCCAGCAGCTTAGAGCCATCCCCTCTCGGAAACACCATATATTTT. Protein: CASSLEPSPLGNTIYF.

The genes are TRBV19 and TRBJ2-1; D may be TRBD1 (6 bases). The V end lost 5 bases, the J end lost 7 bases, and 18 bases lay between the germline ends. The CDR3 has 15 amino acids. Germline assignment: CDR1 LNHDA and CDR2 SQIVND (reference sequence). CDR3 nucleotide sequence: TGTGCCAGTAGTCACGTTCCGACAGGTAGAAATGAGCAGTTCTTC. Amino acid sequence: CASSHVPTGRNEQFF.

The V and J genes are TRBV6-5 and TRBJ1-2; 9 bases map to TRBD1. With V trimmed by 2 bases and J by 8 bases, 3 bases remained unmatched. Germline values: CDR1 MNHEY, CDR2 SVGAGI. The CDR3 has 13 amino acids. The CDR3 coding sequence is TGTGCCAGCAGTTACACAGGGGGCCGGGGCTACACCTTC. Its translation is CASSYTGGRGYTF.

The gene calls are TRBV19 and TRBJ1-5; D may be TRBD1 (6 bases). Between the trimmed V and J ends, which lost 4 bases and 3 bases, there was a span of 13 bases. The CDR3 is 15 amino acids. Germline-derived CDR1 and CDR2 are LNHDA and SQIVND (reference sequence). The CDR3 loop reads CASSSPGQPNQPQHF. The DNA for the CDR3 is TGTGCCAGTAGTAGCCCTGGACAGCCCAATCAGCCCCAGCATTTT. The whole variable domain, filled in from reference TRBV19 and TRBJ1-5, reads DGGITQSPKYLFRKEGQNVTLSCEQNLNHDAMYWYRQDPGQGLRLIYYSQIVNDFQKGDIAEGYSVSREKKESFPLTVTSAQKNPTAFYLCASSSPGQPNQPQHFGDGTRLSIL.

This clone occurred once. This chain connects TRBV4-3 to TRBJ2-1; TRBD2 aligns across 11 bases. The germline gives CDR1 LGHNA, CDR2 YSLEER. J was trimmed by 3 bases and V by 0 bases; bases with no gene match: 7. The CDR3 has 18 amino acids. The CDR3 region has the DNA TGCGCCAGCAGCCAAGATCCCGCCGGGACTAGCGGCTACAATGAGCAGTTCTTC. As protein: CASSQDPAGTSGYNEQFF.

The V gene is TRBV7-8, the J gene TRBJ1-3; no definite D call. V dropped 0 bases and J dropped 5 bases, with 17 bases sitting between them. CDR1 and CDR2 (germline): SGHVS, FQNEAQ. The CDR3 length is 17 residues. In DNA form, the CDR3 reads TGTGCCAGCAGCTTAGCATTTGGGTCAGGAGGGAGAAACACCATATATTTT. Protein: CASSLAFGSGGRNTIYF.

Points on this clone: At one end the junction does not follow the germline gene, possibly because of a read error. The rearrangement links TRBV28 to TRBJ2-5; TRBD1 might be the D (6 bases). The germline gives CDR1 MDHEN, CDR2 SYDVKM. The CDR3 sequence is 12 residues long. The CDR3 nucleotides read TGTGCCGTACAGGGTGGGCAAGGGACCCAGTACTTC. It yields the protein CAVQGGQGTQYF.

This chain's CDR3 is CASSSWGQGGGGYTF. The CDR3 DNA reads as TGTGCCAGCAGCTCGTGGGGCCAGGGGGGAGGTGGCTACACCTTC. V usage is TRBV5-4 and J usage is TRBJ1-2; TRBD1 matches 7 bases. V lost 3 bases and J lost 7; bases outside the gene matches: 12. The CDR3 totals 15 residues. Germline V CDR1 and CDR2: SGHNT, YYREEE (reference sequence).

This chain uses TRBV5-6 with TRBJ1-1; D is unclear. V was trimmed by 0 bases and J by 8 bases, leaving 11 bases between them. From germline, CDR1 is SGHDT and CDR2 YYEEEE. There are 13 residues in the CDR3. In nucleotides, the CDR3 is TGTGCCAGCAGCTTGGCCGGGGTGGGGGAAGCTTTCTTT. It encodes CASSLAGVGEAFF.

This clone came up a few times. This chain connects TRBV29-1 to TRBJ2-1; a weak D match, TRBD1 (5 bases). Germline V gene lookup returns CDR1 SQVTM and CDR2 ANQGSEA. The CDR3 extends over 13 amino acids. V was cut by 6 bases and J by 6 bases, with 15 bases left in between. The CDR3 region is CSVWTLSFNEQFF. The DNA for the CDR3 is TGCAGCGTCTGGACATTATCGTTCAATGAGCAGTTCTTC.

The chain couples TRBV7-6 to TRBJ2-5; 14 nucleotides line up with TRBD2. Per germline, CDR1 SGHVS and CDR2 FNYEAQ. V lost 1 base and J lost 4; bases outside the gene matches: 8. CDR3 length: 18 residues. The DNA of the CDR3 is TGTGCCAGCAGCTTAGGACTAGCGGGGGGGCCTAGGAGAGAGACCCAGTACTTC. Protein sequence: CASSLGLAGGPRRETQYF.

This clone was counted only a few times. V and J are TRBV7-9 and TRBJ2-2, with 7 bases lining up with TRBD1. The ends lost 5 bases at V and 3 bases at J; junction bases unmatched: 6. The germline gives CDR1 SEHNR, CDR2 FQNEAQ (reference sequence). The CDR3 is made up of 15 amino acids. The CDR3 DNA sequence: TGTGCCAGCAGCAATGACAGGGAATACACCGGGGAGCTGTTTTTT. Translation gives CASSNDREYTGELFF.

The chain joins TRBV28 to TRBJ2-7, with 11 bases identical to TRBD2. J gave up 9 bases and V 1 base, and 5 bases lay outside the gene matches. The germline V gene encodes CDR1 MDHEN and CDR2 SYDVKM. The CDR3 consists of 14 residues. CDR3 sequence: CASSLLLAGVGQYF. In nucleotides, the CDR3 is TGTGCCAGCAGTTTATTACTAGCGGGAGTGGGGCAGTACTTC. Supplemented by reference TRBV28 and TRBJ2-7, the full variable domain reads DVKVTQSSRYLVKRTGEKVFLECVQDMDHENMFWYRQDPGLGLRLIYFSYDVKMKEKGDIPEGYSVSREKKERFSLILESASTNQTSMYLCASSLLLAGVGQYFGPGTRLTVT.

This clone has a handful of counts. The rearrangement joins TRBV7-2 to TRBJ2-3; 14 positions agree with TRBD2. Germline V gene data show CDR1 as SGHTA and CDR2 as FQGNSA. V lost 3 bases, J lost 1 base, and 3 bases stayed unmatched. The CDR3 spans 17 residues. The CDR3 spells CASSLRLAGGGTDTQYF. CDR3 bases: TGTGCCAGCAGCTTGCGACTAGCGGGAGGGGGCACAGATACGCAGTATTTT.

The V call is TRBV19, the J call TRBJ2-1; TRBD2 aligns across 9 bases. CDR1 and CDR2 from the germline V gene are LNHDA and SQIVND (reference sequence). J was trimmed by 0 bases and V by 5 bases; bases with no gene match: 8. This CDR3 region has 17 residues. CDR3 protein: CASSSGLAQSSYNEQFF. The CDR3 DNA reads TGTGCCAGTAGTTCCGGACTAGCGCAGAGCTCCTACAATGAGCAGTTCTTC.